The 18 T cell receptor beta chains below all came from one sample that was sequenced in a study of blood T cell repertoires in COVID-19 (TCRdb year 2020). Libraries were prepared through the immunoSEQ multiplex PCR assay. The table comes from immuneACCESS by way of TCRdb, which keeps in-frame sequences with V and J called. Part of the clones is missing from these tables; in studies checked, under half for an unresolved V gene and the rest for unknown reasons. Present in this sample are 40,000 to 45,000 clones, about nine tenths of which were seen just once. Approximately 21% of the sample goes to the ten largest clones. Sequenced material: peripheral blood. The source of these receptors is a man in his fifties or sixties with active COVID-19.

The V call is TRBV11-3, the J call TRBJ2-7; D is perhaps TRBD2 (5 bases). CDR3 size: 14 residues. The V and J ends lost 5 bases and 1 base respectively, with 12 bases between them. Germline-derived CDR1 and CDR2 are SGHNT and YENEEA. CDR3 sequence (DNA): TGTGCCAGCAGCCTCCGGTCGGGGTCCTACGAGCAGTACTTC. Protein product: CASSLRSGSYEQYF.

This rearrangement joins TRBV9 to TRBJ2-1; TRBD1 aligns across 9 bases. This CDR3 has 15 residues. V trimming: 3 bases; J trimming: 0 bases; junction bases outside the gene matches: 1. In germline, CDR1 is SGDLS, CDR2 YYNGEE. This chain's CDR3 is CASSAGQGSYNEQFF. In DNA form, the CDR3 reads TGTGCCAGCAGCGCGGGACAGGGCTCCTACAATGAGCAGTTCTTC.

The J gene is TRBJ2-1, the V gene TRBV29-1, with 7 positions matching TRBD1. The CDR3 loop spans 13 amino acids. The junction had 9 bases not matched to a gene; V was cut back by 7 bases and J by 6 bases. From germline, CDR1 is SQVTM and CDR2 ANQGSEA. The DNA of the CDR3 is TGCAGCGGCACAGGGGAATCGGGCAATGAGCAGTTCTTC. Protein sequence: CSGTGESGNEQFF.

The chain uses TRBV28 and TRBJ2-7; 7 bases are shared with TRBD2. CDR1 MDHEN and CDR2 SYDVKM come from the germline V gene. V lost 2 bases and J lost 3; bases outside the gene matches: 7. This CDR3 has 15 amino acids. Here the CDR3 reads CASSLMAGVDYEQYF. The CDR3 region has the DNA TGTGCCAGCAGTTTAATGGCGGGGGTGGACTACGAGCAGTACTTC.

The V and J genes are TRBV6-2 or TRBV6-3 and TRBJ2-7; 8 positions agree with TRBD1. Germline-derived CDR1 and CDR2 are MNHEY and SVGEGT. V was clipped by 6 bases and J by 2 bases; unmatched bases: 6. CDR3 length: 14 amino acids. CDR3 in amino acids: CASSKQGAAYEQYF. CDR3 sequence (DNA): TGTGCCAGCAGCAAGCAGGGGGCCGCCTACGAGCAGTACTTC.

In its sample, this clone was seen once. The chain joins TRBV10-3 to TRBJ1-6; a possible D gene is TRBD1 (6 bases). The CDR3 extends over 16 amino acids. Germline V lookup: CDR1 ENHRY, CDR2 SYGVKD. The V end lost 6 bases, the J end lost 2 bases, and 14 bases lay between the germline ends. For the CDR3, the DNA is TGTGCCATCAGGGACAGCCTCGGGACCTATAATTCACCCCTCCACTTT. It encodes CAIRDSLGTYNSPLHF.

This clone appeared once. The chain employs TRBV3-1 (or the pseudogene TRBV3-2) and TRBJ2-2, with TRBD2 identical over 14 bases. The CDR3 is 20 residues long. The germline CDR1 and CDR2 sequences are LGHDT and YNNKEL (reference sequence). V was pared by 3 bases and J by 4 bases, with 13 bases of the junction left unmatched. The CDR3: CASSHFHRLAGGSGTGELFF. DNA of the CDR3: TGTGCCAGCAGCCATTTCCACCGACTAGCGGGAGGGTCGGGCACCGGGGAGCTGTTTTTT.

The gene calls are TRBV2 and TRBJ2-2; a weak D match, TRBD2 (6 bases). Germline CDR1 is SNHLY and CDR2 is FYNNEI. The CDR3 spans 14 residues. Trimming removed 1 base from V and 5 bases from J, with 8 bases in between. The CDR3 DNA is TGTGCCAGCAGTGAAGATGGAGGGACCGGGGAGCTGTTTTTT. This codes for CASSEDGGTGELFF.

This chain joins TRBV19 and TRBJ1-2, with 8 bases identical to TRBD1. This CDR3 contains 14 residues. J was trimmed by 4 bases and V by 4 bases; bases with no gene match: 5. Germline-derived CDR1 and CDR2 are LNHDA and SQIVND (reference sequence). Written as DNA, the CDR3 is TGTGCCAGTAGTACCCAACAGGGGGTCTATGGCTACACCTTC. This sequence encodes CASSTQQGVYGYTF. Complete variable domain (other parts from reference TRBV19 and TRBJ1-2): DGGITQSPKYLFRKEGQNVTLSCEQNLNHDAMYWYRQDPGQGLRLIYYSQIVNDFQKGDIAEGYSVSREKKESFPLTVTSAQKNPTAFYLCASSTQQGVYGYTFGSGTRLTVV.

The chain has TRBV19 and TRBJ1-1; possibly TRBD1 for D (5 bases). Per the germline V gene, CDR1 is LNHDA and CDR2 is SQIVND (reference sequence). The CDR3 extends over 12 amino acids. Between the trimmed V and J ends, which lost 5 bases and 1 base, there was a span of 5 bases. CDR3 loop: CASSQGNTEAFF. The CDR3 nucleotides read TGTGCCAGTAGTCAGGGGAACACTGAAGCTTTCTTT.

The CDR3 DNA reads as TGTGCCACCAGTGATTCCCGGGGACTAGCGGAGAACACCGGGGAGCTGTTTTTT. Amino acids: CATSDSRGLAENTGELFF. The V and J genes are TRBV24-1 and TRBJ2-2, with 11 bases lining up with TRBD2. The J segment lost 1 base and the V segment lost 2 bases, leaving 5 bases of the junction unmatched. CDR3 size: 18 residues. The V gene's germline CDR1 is KGHDR and CDR2 SFDVKD.

The V call is TRBV6-6, the J call TRBJ1-4, with D hard to call. V dropped 6 bases and J dropped 7 bases, with 6 bases sitting between them. CDR3 length: 11 amino acids. CDR1 and CDR2 (germline): MNHNY, SVGAGI (reference sequence). This CDR3 reads CASRVSEKLFF. Here the CDR3 DNA reads TGTGCCAGCAGAGTCAGTGAAAAACTGTTTTTT.

CDR3 region: CASSAGLFLDTQYF. CDR3 sequence (DNA): TGTGCCAGCAGCGCGGGACTATTCCTAGATACGCAGTATTTT. This rearrangement joins TRBV7-2 to TRBJ2-3, with 7 positions matching TRBD2. The CDR3 length is 14 residues. From germline, CDR1 is SGHTA and CDR2 FQGNSA. Germline trimming cut 5 bases from V and 5 bases from J; bases unmatched to any gene: 7. Drawing the rest from reference TRBV7-2 and TRBJ2-3, the complete variable domain is GAGVSQSPSNKVTEKGKDVELRCDPISGHTALYWYRQSLGQGLEFLIYFQGNSAPDKSGLPSDRFSAERTGGSVSTLTIQRTQQEDSAVYLCASSAGLFLDTQYFGPGTRLTVL.

This clone was counted once. V is TRBV27 and J is TRBJ2-7; 8 positions match TRBD1. The V gene end was trimmed by 4 bases and the J gene end by 1 base; junction bases not matched to a gene: 15. This CDR3 is built from 18 residues. Germline CDR1 MNHEY, CDR2 SMNVEV (reference sequence). CDR3 sequence (DNA): TGTGCCAGCAGTTCAATTTACCGGGACAGGCACTATTCCTACGAGCAGTACTTC. It specifies CASSSIYRDRHYSYEQYF.

V is TRBV14 and J is TRBJ2-6, with D possibly being TRBD1 (5 bases). Trimming pared 4 bases from V and 3 bases from J, leaving 13 bases between. Germline CDR1 SGHDN, CDR2 FVKESK. This CDR3 region has 16 residues. The CDR3 bases are TGTGCCAGCAGCCCCTGGTTGGGGCTTGGGGCCAACGTCCTGACTTTC. This sequence encodes CASSPWLGLGANVLTF.

This chain links TRBV2 with TRBJ2-2, with D perhaps matching TRBD2 (5 bases). Germline CDR1 SNHLY, CDR2 FYNNEI. The CDR3 length is 15 residues. Trimming cost V 5 bases and J 4 bases, with 14 bases left between them. The CDR3 nucleotides read TGTGCCAGCAGTTCCGGGGTCGGGGTCACCGGGGAGCTGTTTTTT. Protein: CASSSGVGVTGELFF.

The chain carries TRBV12-3 or TRBV12-4 and TRBJ2-1; the D is unclear. The V and J ends lost 6 bases and 9 bases respectively, with 12 bases between them. The CDR3 is 12 residues long. CDR3 DNA sequence: TGTGCCAGCAGGGTTAGTGTTGGTGAGCAGTTCTTC. This sequence encodes CASRVSVGEQFF.

This clone was seen a single time. This chain joins TRBV3-1 (or the pseudogene TRBV3-2) and TRBJ2-2; 8 nucleotides match TRBD1. The CDR3 sequence is 14 residues long. V gave up 7 bases and J gave up 1 base; unmatched junction bases: 2. Germline V CDR1 and CDR2: LGHDT, YNNKEL (reference sequence). The CDR3 protein is CASIGQGNTGELFF. Here the CDR3 DNA reads TGTGCCAGCATCGGACAGGGGAACACCGGGGAGCTGTTTTTT.